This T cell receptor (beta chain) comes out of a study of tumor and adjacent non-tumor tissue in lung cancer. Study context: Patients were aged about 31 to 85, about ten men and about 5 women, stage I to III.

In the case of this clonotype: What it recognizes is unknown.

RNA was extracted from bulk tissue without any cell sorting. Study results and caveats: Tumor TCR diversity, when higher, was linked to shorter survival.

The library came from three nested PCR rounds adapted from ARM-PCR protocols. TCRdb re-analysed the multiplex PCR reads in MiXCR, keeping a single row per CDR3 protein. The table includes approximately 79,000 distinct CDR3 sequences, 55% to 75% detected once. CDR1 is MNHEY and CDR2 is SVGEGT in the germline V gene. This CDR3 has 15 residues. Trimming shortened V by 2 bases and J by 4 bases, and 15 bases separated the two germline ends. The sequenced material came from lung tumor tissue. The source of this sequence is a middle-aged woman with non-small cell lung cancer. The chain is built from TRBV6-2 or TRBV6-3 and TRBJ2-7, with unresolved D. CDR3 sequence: CASSYPKRTGYEQYF. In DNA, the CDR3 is TGTGCCAGCAGTTACCCCAAGCGCACTGGTTACGAGCAGTACTTC.